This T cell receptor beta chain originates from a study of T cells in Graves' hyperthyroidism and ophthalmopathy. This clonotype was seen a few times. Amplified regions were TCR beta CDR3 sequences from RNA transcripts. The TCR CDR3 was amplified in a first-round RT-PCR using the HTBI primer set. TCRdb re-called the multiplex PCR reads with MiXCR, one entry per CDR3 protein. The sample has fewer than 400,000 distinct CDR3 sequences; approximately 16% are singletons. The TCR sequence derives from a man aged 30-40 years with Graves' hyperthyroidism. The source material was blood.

CDR3 sequence: CSASPRDGNSPLHF. In DNA, the CDR3 is TGCAGTGCTAGCCCCCGGGACGGGAATTCACCCCTCCACTTT. The V call is TRBV20-1, the J call TRBJ1-6; D possibly corresponds to TRBD1 (5 bases). The V gene lost 3 bases and the J gene lost 7 bases, with 13 bases spanning the gap. Per the germline V gene, CDR1 is DFQATT and CDR2 is SNEGSKA (reference sequence). The CDR3 covers 14 residues.